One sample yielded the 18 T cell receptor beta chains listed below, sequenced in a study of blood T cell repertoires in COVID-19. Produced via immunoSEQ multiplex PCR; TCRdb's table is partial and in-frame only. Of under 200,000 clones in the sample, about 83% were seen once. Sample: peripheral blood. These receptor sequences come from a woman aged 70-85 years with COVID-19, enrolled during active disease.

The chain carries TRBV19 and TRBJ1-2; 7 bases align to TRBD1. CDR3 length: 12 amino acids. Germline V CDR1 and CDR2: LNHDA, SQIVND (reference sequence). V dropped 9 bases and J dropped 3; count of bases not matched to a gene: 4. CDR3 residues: CASIGQDYGYTF. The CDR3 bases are TGTGCCAGCATTGGACAGGACTATGGCTACACCTTC.

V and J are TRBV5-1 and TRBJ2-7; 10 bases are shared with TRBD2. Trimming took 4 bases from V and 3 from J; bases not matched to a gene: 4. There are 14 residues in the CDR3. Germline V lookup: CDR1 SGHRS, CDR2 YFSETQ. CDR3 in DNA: TGCGCCAGCAGCGTAGCGGGGGGACACTACGAGCAGTACTTC. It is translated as CASSVAGGHYEQYF.

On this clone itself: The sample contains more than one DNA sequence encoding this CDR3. CDR3 amino acids: CASSTRQGASGNTIYF. In DNA form, the CDR3 reads TGTGCCAGTAGTACGCGACAGGGGGCGTCTGGAAACACCATATATTTT. The chain uses TRBV19 and TRBJ1-3, with 10 nucleotides matching TRBD1. CDR3 size: 16 residues. Germline V gene sequence: CDR1 LNHDA, CDR2 SQIVND (reference sequence). The ends lost 4 bases at V and 1 base at J; junction bases unmatched: 4.

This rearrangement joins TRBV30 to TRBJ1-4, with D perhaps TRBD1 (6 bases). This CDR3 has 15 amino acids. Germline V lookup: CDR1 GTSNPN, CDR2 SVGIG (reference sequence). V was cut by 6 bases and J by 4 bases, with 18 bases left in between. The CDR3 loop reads CACNGFRGYNEKLFF. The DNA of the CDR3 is TGTGCCTGTAATGGGTTCAGGGGTTATAATGAAAAACTGTTTTTT.

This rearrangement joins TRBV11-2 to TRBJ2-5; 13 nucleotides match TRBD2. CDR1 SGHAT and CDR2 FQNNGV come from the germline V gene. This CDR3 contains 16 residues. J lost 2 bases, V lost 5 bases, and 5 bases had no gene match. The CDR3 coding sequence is TGTGCCAGCAGCCGAGGACTAGCGGGGGAACAAGAGACCCAGTACTTC. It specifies CASSRGLAGEQETQYF.

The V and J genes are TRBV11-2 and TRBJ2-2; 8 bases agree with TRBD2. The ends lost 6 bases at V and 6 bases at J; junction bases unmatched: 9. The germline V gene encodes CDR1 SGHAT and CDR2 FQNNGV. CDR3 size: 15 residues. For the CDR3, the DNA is TGTGCCAGCAGTACTCTAGCGGGCAATTCCGGGGAGCTGTTTTTT. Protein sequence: CASSTLAGNSGELFF.

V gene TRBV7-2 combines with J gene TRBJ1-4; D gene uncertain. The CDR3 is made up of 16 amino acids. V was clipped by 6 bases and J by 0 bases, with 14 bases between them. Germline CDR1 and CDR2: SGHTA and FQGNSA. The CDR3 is CASRLTPGATNEKLFF. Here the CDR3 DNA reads TGTGCCAGCAGACTAACTCCGGGAGCAACTAATGAAAAACTGTTTTTT.

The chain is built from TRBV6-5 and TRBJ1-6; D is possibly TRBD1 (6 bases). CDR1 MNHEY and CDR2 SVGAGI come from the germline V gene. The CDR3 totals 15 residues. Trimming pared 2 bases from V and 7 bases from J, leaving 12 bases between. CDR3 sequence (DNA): TGTGCCAGCAGTTACGAGGACAGTGCCAATTCACCCCTCCACTTT. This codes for CASSYEDSANSPLHF.

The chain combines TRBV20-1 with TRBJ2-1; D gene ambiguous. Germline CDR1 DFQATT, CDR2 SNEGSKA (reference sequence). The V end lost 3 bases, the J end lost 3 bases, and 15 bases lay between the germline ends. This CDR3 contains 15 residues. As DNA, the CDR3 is TGCAGTGCTAGTCCCGTCCGCGGCAACTACAATGAGCAGTTCTTC. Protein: CSASPVRGNYNEQFF.

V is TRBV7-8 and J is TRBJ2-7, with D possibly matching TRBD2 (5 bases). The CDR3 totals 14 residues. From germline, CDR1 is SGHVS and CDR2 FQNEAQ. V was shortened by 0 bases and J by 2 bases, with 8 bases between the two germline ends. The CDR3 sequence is CASSLARAAYEQYF. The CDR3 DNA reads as TGTGCCAGCAGCTTAGCGCGGGCAGCCTACGAGCAGTACTTC.

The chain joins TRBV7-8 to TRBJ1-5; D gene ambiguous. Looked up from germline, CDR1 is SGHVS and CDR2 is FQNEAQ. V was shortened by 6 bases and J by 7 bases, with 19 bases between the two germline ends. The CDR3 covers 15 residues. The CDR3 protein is CASSYFHGERQPQHF. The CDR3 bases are TGTGCCAGCAGTTACTTCCACGGGGAAAGGCAGCCCCAGCATTTT.

The CDR3 spells CASSQDRVSGRPLGYTF. The CDR3 coding sequence is TGTGCCAGCAGCCAAGATCGGGTGTCAGGGCGTCCCCTAGGCTACACCTTC. This chain connects TRBV4-2 to TRBJ1-2; TRBD1 might be the D (5 bases). There are 17 residues in the CDR3. The germline V and J ends were trimmed by 0 bases and 8 bases, with 22 bases remaining between them. Germline V gene data show CDR1 as LGHNA and CDR2 as YNFKEQ.

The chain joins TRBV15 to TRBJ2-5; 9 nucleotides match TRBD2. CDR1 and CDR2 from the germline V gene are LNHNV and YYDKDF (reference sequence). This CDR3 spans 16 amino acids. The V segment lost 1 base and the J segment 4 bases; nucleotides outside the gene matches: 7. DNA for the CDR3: TGTGCCACCAGCAGAGGGTTAGCGGGGGCCGGAGAGACCCAGTACTTC. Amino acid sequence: CATSRGLAGAGETQYF. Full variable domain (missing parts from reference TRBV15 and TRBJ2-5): DAMVIQNPRYQVTQFGKPVTLSCSQTLNHNVMYWYQQKSSQAPKLLFHYYDKDFNNEADTPDNFQSRRPNTSFCFLDIRSPGLGDTAMYLCATSRGLAGAGETQYFGPGTRLLVL.

The CDR3 protein is CADPGEGNLAEAFF. CDR3 nucleotides: TGTGCCGACCCGGGGGAGGGGAATTTGGCTGAAGCTTTCTTT. V gene TRBV2 combines with J gene TRBJ1-1; tentatively, D is TRBD1 (5 bases). CDR1 and CDR2 (germline): SNHLY, FYNNEI. V dropped 11 bases and J dropped 6 bases, with 22 bases sitting between them. The CDR3 is 14 residues long.

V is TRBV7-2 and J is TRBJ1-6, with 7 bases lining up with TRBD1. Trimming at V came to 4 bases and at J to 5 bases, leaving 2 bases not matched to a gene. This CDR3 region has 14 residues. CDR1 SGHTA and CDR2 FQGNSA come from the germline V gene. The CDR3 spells CASSSDRDNSPLHF. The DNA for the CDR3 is TGTGCCAGCAGCTCCGACAGGGATAATTCACCCCTCCACTTT.

CDR3 in amino acids: CASSEGGTGYSNQPQHF. For the CDR3, the DNA is TGTGCCAGCAGTGAAGGTGGGACAGGATATAGCAATCAGCCCCAGCATTTT. The chain recombines TRBV2 with TRBJ1-5; the match to TRBD1 covers 8 bases. Germline V lookup: CDR1 SNHLY, CDR2 FYNNEI. There are 17 residues in the CDR3. The ends lost 1 base at V and 0 bases at J; junction bases unmatched: 5.

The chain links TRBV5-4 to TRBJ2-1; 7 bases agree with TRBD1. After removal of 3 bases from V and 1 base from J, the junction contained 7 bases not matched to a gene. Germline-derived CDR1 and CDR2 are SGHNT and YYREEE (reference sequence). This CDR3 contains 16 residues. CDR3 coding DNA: TGTGCCAGCAGCTCGGGACAGACGTCTTCCTACAATGAGCAGTTCTTC. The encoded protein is CASSSGQTSSYNEQFF.

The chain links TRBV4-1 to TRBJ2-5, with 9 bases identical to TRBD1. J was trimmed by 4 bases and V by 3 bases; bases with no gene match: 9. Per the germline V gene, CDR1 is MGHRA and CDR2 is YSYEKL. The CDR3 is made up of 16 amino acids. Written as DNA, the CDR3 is TGCGCCAGCAGCCAGGGCAACAGGGGGCTAGTAGAGACCCAGTACTTC. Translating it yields CASSQGNRGLVETQYF.